The 18 T cell receptor beta chains below come from one sample, sequenced in a study of CD8+CD57+ T cells in acquired aplastic anemia. Investigators profiled TCR beta VDJ and CDR3 from genomic DNA template. TCRdb redid the calling of the reads with MiXCR, one entry per CDR3 protein. The repertoire holds 200,000 to 250,000 distinct CDR3 sequences, with approximately 57% as singletons. What was sequenced was sorted CD4+, CD8+, or CD8+CD57+ T cells (not recorded which) from PBMCs. These receptor sequences come from a human donor in good health.

About this clonotype: The junction and the germline gene differ at one end; a read error may be behind it. V gene TRBV4-1 combines with J gene TRBJ1-2; 7 bases agree with TRBD1. The CDR3 is made up of 14 amino acids. The germline gives CDR1 MGHRA, CDR2 YSYEKL. The CDR3 spells CASSRRTGRYGYTF. The CDR3 DNA is TGTGCCAGCAGCCGCAGGACAGGACGCTATGGCTACACCTTC.

The genes are TRBV10-3 and TRBJ1-5, with a possible D match to TRBD1 (6 bases). The CDR3 extends over 14 amino acids. The V gene lost 10 bases and the J gene lost 0 bases, with 13 bases spanning the gap. Germline lookup yields CDR1 ENHRY and CDR2 SYGVKD. The CDR3 DNA follows: TGTGCCACCAGGGGAGATACTAGCAATCAGCCCCAGCATTTT. Translated: CATRGDTSNQPQHF.

This clonotype was detected many times. The V gene is TRBV13, the J gene TRBJ2-7; D is undetermined. The CDR3 is 13 residues long. Germline lookup yields CDR1 PRHDT and CDR2 FYEKMQ (reference sequence). The V and J ends lost 5 bases and 4 bases respectively, with 12 bases between them. The CDR3 protein is CASSRPLEYEQYF. CDR3 nucleotide sequence: TGTGCCAGCAGCCGCCCACTCGAGTACGAGCAGTACTTC.

The chain has TRBV7-9 and TRBJ1-1; no definite D call. Germline CDR1 SEHNR, CDR2 FQNEAQ (reference sequence). Trimming left V 3 bases short and J 6 bases short, with 8 bases between. The CDR3 covers 12 residues. The CDR3 DNA reads TGTGCCAGCAGCTTGGAGGGCGCTGAAGCTTTCTTT. Protein: CASSLEGAEAFF.

The chain is built from TRBV6-1 and TRBJ1-5; D remains unclear. This CDR3 spans 11 amino acids. V was pared by 3 bases and J by 5 bases, with 2 bases between. CDR1 and CDR2 (germline): MNHNS, SASEGT. The DNA for the CDR3 is TGTGCCAGCAGTGATTATCAGCCCCAGCATTTT. It encodes CASSDYQPQHF.

In the case of this clonotype: Lacking the conserved final phenylalanine or tryptophan, this CDR3 likely reflects a read error. The CDR3 protein is CASSQLQDDEQYS. CDR3 nucleotides: TGTGCCAGCAGCCAACTCCAGGACGACGAGCAGTACTCC. J is TRBJ2-7 and V is TRBV9; no definite D call. V gave up 4 bases and J gave up 5 bases, with 13 bases separating them. Germline lookup yields CDR1 SGDLS and CDR2 YYNGEE. This CDR3 is 13 amino acids long.

The sample holds one count of this clonotype. The chain employs TRBV7-8 and TRBJ1-1; D ambiguous. Germline CDR1 and CDR2: SGHVS and FQNEAQ. CDR3 length: 13 amino acids. V shed 6 bases and J shed 1 base, with 9 bases lying between them. CDR3 amino acids: CASRSGRNTEAFF. The CDR3 DNA is TGTGCCAGCAGGTCCGGACGGAACACTGAAGCTTTCTTT.

Many counts were recorded for this clonotype. The CDR3 bases are TGTGCCAGCGAGCCGGGGGGTAAGAATCAGCCCCAGCATTTT. This codes for CASEPGGKNQPQHF. V is TRBV28 and J is TRBJ1-5; possibly TRBD1 for D (5 bases). Germline CDR1 MDHEN, CDR2 SYDVKM. Trimming left V 8 bases short and J 4 bases short, with 15 bases between. The CDR3 sequence is 14 residues long.

CDR3 region: CASSRLGAPDTQYF. CDR3 in DNA: TGTGCCAGCAGCCGTTTGGGGGCCCCAGATACGCAGTATTTT. J is TRBJ2-3 and V is TRBV7-9, with D possibly matching TRBD1 (6 bases). Between the trimmed V and J ends, which lost 5 bases and 4 bases, there was a span of 13 bases. This CDR3 contains 14 residues. Germline V lookup: CDR1 SEHNR, CDR2 FQNEAQ (reference sequence). Looking up the rest from reference TRBV7-9 and TRBJ2-3 gives the full variable domain: DTGVSQNPRHKITKRGQNVTFRCDPISEHNRLYWYRQTLGQGPEFLTYFQNEAQLEKSRLLSDRFSAERPKGSFSTLEIQRTEQGDSAMYLCASSRLGAPDTQYFGPGTRLTVL.

This chain joins TRBV7-2 and TRBJ2-7, with 12 bases matching TRBD1. With V trimmed by 5 bases and J by 12 bases, 11 bases remained unmatched. This CDR3 has 14 amino acids. The V gene's germline CDR1 is SGHTA and CDR2 FQGNSA. CDR3 sequence: CASSRNMGQGAAYF. The CDR3 DNA sequence: TGTGCCAGCAGCCGCAATATGGGACAGGGGGCGGCGTACTTC.

The chain is built from TRBV9 and TRBJ1-1; the D gene is possibly TRBD1 (6 bases). Germline V gene lookup returns CDR1 SGDLS and CDR2 YYNGEE. CDR3 length: 13 amino acids. Trimming pared 4 bases from V and 4 bases from J, leaving 11 bases between. The CDR3 is CASSPGDTTEAFF. The CDR3, as DNA: TGTGCCAGCAGCCCAGGGGACACCACTGAAGCTTTCTTT. Together with reference TRBV9 and TRBJ1-1, the CDR3 gives the full variable domain: DSGVTQTPKHLITATGQRVTLRCSPRSGDLSVYWYQQSLDQGLQFLIQYYNGEERAKGNILERFSAQQFPDLHSELNLSSLELGDSALYFCASSPGDTTEAFFGQGTRLTVV.

This clonotype was recorded at least ten times. V gene TRBV20-1 combines with J gene TRBJ2-5; TRBD1 is a possible D gene (5 bases). V was clipped by 1 base and J by 5 bases, with 14 bases between them. CDR3 size: 14 residues. CDR1 DFQATT and CDR2 SNEGSKA come from the germline V gene (reference sequence). CDR3 loop: CSARGAGYYETQYF. Here the CDR3 DNA reads TGCAGTGCTAGAGGAGCAGGGTATTATGAGACCCAGTACTTC.

This clonotype appeared many times. The CDR3 nucleotides are TGTGCCAGCAGTCTACTACGGACAGGGGCAAACACTGAAGCTTTCTTT. Translating gives CASSLLRTGANTEAFF. V and J are TRBV2 and TRBJ1-1; TRBD1 aligns across 9 bases. This CDR3 region has 16 residues. The V and J ends lost 5 bases and 2 bases, in that order; junction bases with no gene match: 9. Germline CDR1 SNHLY, CDR2 FYNNEI.

The rearrangement joins TRBV5-6 to TRBJ1-2; D gene ambiguous. With 1 base removed from V and 8 bases from J, the gap between germline ends came to 9 bases. Per the germline V gene, CDR1 is SGHDT and CDR2 is YYEEEE. This CDR3 has 12 amino acids. The CDR3 loop is CASSLSDWGYTF. The CDR3, as DNA: TGTGCCAGCAGCTTGTCAGATTGGGGCTACACCTTC.

The sample holds many counts of this clonotype. This chain uses TRBV19 with TRBJ1-2, with 8 bases matching TRBD1. Germline V gives CDR1 LNHDA, CDR2 SQIVND (reference sequence). V dropped 4 bases and J dropped 4; count of bases not matched to a gene: 11. The CDR3 covers 16 residues. The DNA for the CDR3 is TGTGCCAGTAGTACGATGACAGGGGCATTCTTCTATGGCTACACCTTC. It translates to CASSTMTGAFFYGYTF.

The chain links TRBV7-9 to TRBJ2-3; 14 positions agree with TRBD2. The germline V gene has CDR1 SEHNR and CDR2 FQNEAQ (reference sequence). The CDR3 has 17 amino acids. V gave up 3 bases and J gave up 6 bases; unmatched junction bases: 8. The CDR3 DNA reads as TGTGCCAGCAGCTTGCTGGGACTAGCGGGAGCAGCGGATACGCAGTATTTT. Translation: CASSLLGLAGAADTQYF.

The rearrangement links TRBV7-9 to TRBJ1-5, with 12 bases that match TRBD1. CDR3 length: 14 amino acids. In germline, CDR1 is SEHNR, CDR2 FQNEAQ (reference sequence). Germline trimming cut 5 bases from V and 6 bases from J; bases unmatched to any gene: 2. CDR3 amino acids: CASSPGQGAQPQHF. CDR3 in DNA: TGTGCCAGCAGCCCGGGACAGGGGGCTCAGCCCCAGCATTTT.

This clonotype was seen more than once but under ten times. The chain couples TRBV19 to TRBJ2-7; D is possibly TRBD2 (6 bases). Germline-derived CDR1 and CDR2 are LNHDA and SQIVND (reference sequence). V was trimmed by 7 bases and J by 2 bases, leaving 18 bases between them. The CDR3 contains 15 residues. In DNA form, the CDR3 reads TGTGCCAGTACCATTACCGCGGGGTCCACCTACGAGCAGTACTTC. It encodes CASTITAGSTYEQYF.